Sequencing of this T cell receptor (beta chain) was carried out in a study of cytomegalovirus exposure and HLA in healthy donors. Study findings and constraints: Later work found that TCR association rates differed between HLA loci; DRB1 had the most and HLA-C the fewest. Cytomegalovirus-associated status was assigned to 164 TCR beta chains.

Points on this clone: Its target is not known.

Per the germline V gene, CDR1 is MGHRA and CDR2 is YSYEKL. This CDR3 is 15 amino acids long. Germline trimming cut 5 bases from V and 0 bases from J; bases unmatched to any gene: 5. Vbeta (60) and Jbeta (13) primers were used in the PCR. Sequencing was performed with immunoSEQ multiplex PCR; in TCRdb, only in-frame clones are kept and a portion is missing. The sample lists 150,000 or so clones, roughly three quarters occurring once. The source of this sequence is a man aged 40-55 years in good health and CMV-seropositive. Sequenced sample: PBMCs. The chain employs TRBV4-1 and TRBJ2-3, with 7 bases fitting TRBD2. CDR3 residues: CASSLGLTSTDTQYF. CDR3 in DNA: TGCGCCAGCAGCTTGGGACTAACCAGCACAGATACGCAGTATTTT.